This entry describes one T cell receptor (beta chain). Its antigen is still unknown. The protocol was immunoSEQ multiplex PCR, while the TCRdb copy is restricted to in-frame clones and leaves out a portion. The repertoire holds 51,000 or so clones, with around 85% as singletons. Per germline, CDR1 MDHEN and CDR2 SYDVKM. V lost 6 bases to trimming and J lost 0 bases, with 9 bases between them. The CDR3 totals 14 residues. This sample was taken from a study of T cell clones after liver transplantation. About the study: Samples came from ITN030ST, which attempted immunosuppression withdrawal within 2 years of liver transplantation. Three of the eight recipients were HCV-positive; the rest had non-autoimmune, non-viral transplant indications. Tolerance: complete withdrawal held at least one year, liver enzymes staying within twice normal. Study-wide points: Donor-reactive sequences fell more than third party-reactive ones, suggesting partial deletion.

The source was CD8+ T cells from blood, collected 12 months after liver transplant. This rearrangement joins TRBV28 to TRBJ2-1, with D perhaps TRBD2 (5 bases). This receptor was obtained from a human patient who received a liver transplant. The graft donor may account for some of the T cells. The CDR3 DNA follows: TGTGCCAGCAGCGGGATTAGCTCCTACAATGAGCAGTTCTTC. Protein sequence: CASSGISSYNEQFF.